This TCR beta chain was found in a study of cytomegalovirus exposure and HLA in healthy donors. Both 60 Vbeta primers and 13 Jbeta primers went into the PCR. TCRdb's copy holds only in-frame clones and misses some; the assay was immunoSEQ multiplex PCR. The sample contains around 150,000 clones, 60% to 80% of which appear only once. V lost 3 bases to trimming and J lost 4 bases; unmatched junction nucleotides: 2. Germline V gives CDR1 SNHLY, CDR2 FYNNEI. The CDR3 has 14 residues. This rearrangement joins TRBV2 to TRBJ1-1, with 10 nucleotides matching TRBD1. Sequences were obtained from PBMCs. The sequence came from a woman aged 25 to 39 in good health and CMV-seronegative. Here the CDR3 DNA reads TGTGCCAGCAGTGAGACAGGGGGCGTCACTGAAGCTTTCTTT. Protein: CASSETGGVTEAFF.